This TCR beta chain came from a study of tumor-infiltrating lymphocytes in primary liver carcinoma. Whole-study context: Participating patients were men and women between 30 and 69 years old.

The template, roughly 550 ng total RNA, yielded TCR beta cDNA made with a constant-region primer. Nested multiplex PCR, run for three rounds with slightly modified ARM-PCR, yielded TCR beta libraries. The first two PCR rounds used TRBV1-TRBV30 forward primers with a C-beta reverse primer, about 10 cycles each. A single record per CDR3 protein comes from TCRdb applying MiXCR to the multiplex PCR reads. The sample has more than 100,000 distinct CDR3 sequences, about two thirds seen once; the top ten hold 8.1%. Study-wide findings and caveats: Compared with tumor region pairs, tumor-adjacent and tumor-blood pairs overlapped less.

Between about 20 and 30 mg of unsorted bulk tissue served as the source from which RNA and DNA were co-extracted. Through surgical resection, the patients' primary liver carcinoma was treated. The patients lived with chronic HBV infection and had not yet received any treatment. A few counts support this clonotype. The antigen remains unidentified. This may come from a read error, since a much larger clone is one base off. The length of the CDR3 is 13 residues. Germline values: CDR1 MGHRA, CDR2 YSYEKL. V and J are TRBV4-1 and TRBJ2-7; TRBD1 might be the D (6 bases). This clonotype was obtained from a woman aged 55-75 years with primary liver carcinoma and hepatitis B virus infection. Sequencing was carried out using tumor-adjacent normal liver tissue. CDR3 bases: TGCGCCAGCAGCCAGTCCAGGGGAGTCGAGCGGTACTTC. As protein: CASSQSRGVERYF.